The 3 T cell receptor beta chains reported below all come from one sample, sequenced in a study of STAT5B mutations in CD4+ large granular lymphocyte leukemia. The protocol was immunoSEQ multiplex PCR, while the TCRdb copy is restricted to in-frame clones and leaves out a portion. The sample contains over 35,000 clones, around 81% of which appear only once. Sequenced: CD4+ T cells from blood buffy coats. The origin of the receptors is a human donor in good health.

This chain uses TRBV11-2 with TRBJ1-1; no reliable D call. Germline lookup yields CDR1 SGHAT and CDR2 FQNNGV. Trimming pared 3 bases from V and 1 base from J, leaving 12 bases between. CDR3 length: 15 amino acids. In nucleotides, the CDR3 is TGTGCCAGCAGCTTGATGGGTGCGGGGAACACTGAAGCTTTCTTT. Translating gives CASSLMGAGNTEAFF.

The V call is TRBV28, the J call TRBJ1-2; 7 positions agree with TRBD1. Germline V lookup: CDR1 MDHEN, CDR2 SYDVKM. After removal of 3 bases from V and 5 bases from J, the junction contained 3 bases not matched to a gene. This CDR3 comprises 13 residues. The CDR3 DNA sequence: TGTGCCAGCAGTTTGGGGACAGCATATGGCTACACCTTC. Amino acid sequence: CASSLGTAYGYTF.

This rearrangement joins TRBV2 to TRBJ1-6; 9 bases are shared with TRBD1. The CDR3 covers 15 residues. Germline V gene data show CDR1 as SNHLY and CDR2 as FYNNEI. Losses at the gene ends were 6 bases for V and 5 bases for J; bases not matched to a gene: 5. The CDR3: CASSEQGADNSPLHF. The CDR3 DNA sequence: TGTGCCAGCAGCGAACAGGGGGCTGATAATTCACCCCTCCACTTT.